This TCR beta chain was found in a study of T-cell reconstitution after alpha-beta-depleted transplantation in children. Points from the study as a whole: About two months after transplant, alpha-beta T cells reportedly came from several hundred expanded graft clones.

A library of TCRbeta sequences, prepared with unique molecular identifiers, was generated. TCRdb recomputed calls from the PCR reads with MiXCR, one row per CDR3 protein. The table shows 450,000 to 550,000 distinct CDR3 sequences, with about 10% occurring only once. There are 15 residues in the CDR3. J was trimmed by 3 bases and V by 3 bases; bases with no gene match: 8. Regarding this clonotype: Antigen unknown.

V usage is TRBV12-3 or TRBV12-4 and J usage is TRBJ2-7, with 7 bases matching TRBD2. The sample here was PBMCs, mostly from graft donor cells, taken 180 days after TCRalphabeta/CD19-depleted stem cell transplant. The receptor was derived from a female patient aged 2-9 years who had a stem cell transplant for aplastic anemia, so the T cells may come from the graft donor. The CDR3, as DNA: TGTGCCAGCAGTTTCGAAGCGGGAAGTCTCTACGAGCAGTACTTC. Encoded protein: CASSFEAGSLYEQYF.